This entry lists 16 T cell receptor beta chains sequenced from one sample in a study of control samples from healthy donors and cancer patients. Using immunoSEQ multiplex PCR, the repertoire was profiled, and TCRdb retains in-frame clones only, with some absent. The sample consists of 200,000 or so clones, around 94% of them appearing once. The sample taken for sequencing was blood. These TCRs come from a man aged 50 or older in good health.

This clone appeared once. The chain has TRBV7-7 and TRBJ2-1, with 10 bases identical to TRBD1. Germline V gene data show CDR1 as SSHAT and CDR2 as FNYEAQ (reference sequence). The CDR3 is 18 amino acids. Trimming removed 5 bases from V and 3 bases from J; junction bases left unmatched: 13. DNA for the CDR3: TGTGCCAGCAGCCAAGCTCCGGGACAGGGGAAACTCTACAATGAGCAGTTCTTC. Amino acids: CASSQAPGQGKLYNEQFF.

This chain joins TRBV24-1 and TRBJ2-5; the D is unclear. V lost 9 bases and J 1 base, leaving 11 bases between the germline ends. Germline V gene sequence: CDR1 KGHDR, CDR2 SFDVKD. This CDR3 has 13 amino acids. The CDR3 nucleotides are TGTGCCACCGACTCGGCAGCCCAAGAGACCCAGTACTTC. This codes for CATDSAAQETQYF.

CDR3 coding DNA: TGTGCCAGCAGTGGTACAGGGGGTGGTGAAAAACTGTTTTTT. Protein: CASSGTGGGEKLFF. The V gene is TRBV25-1, the J gene TRBJ1-4; 8 bases are a match to TRBD1. Germline CDR1 and CDR2: MGHDK and SYGVNS. Trimming at V came to 4 bases and at J to 7 bases, leaving 5 bases not matched to a gene. The CDR3 extends over 14 amino acids.

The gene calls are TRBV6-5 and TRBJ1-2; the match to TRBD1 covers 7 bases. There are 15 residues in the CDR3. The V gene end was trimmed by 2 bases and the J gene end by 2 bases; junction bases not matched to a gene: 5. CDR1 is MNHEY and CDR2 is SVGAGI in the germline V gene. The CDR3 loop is CASSYSPTGNYGYTF. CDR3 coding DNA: TGTGCCAGCAGTTACAGCCCGACAGGGAACTATGGCTACACCTTC.

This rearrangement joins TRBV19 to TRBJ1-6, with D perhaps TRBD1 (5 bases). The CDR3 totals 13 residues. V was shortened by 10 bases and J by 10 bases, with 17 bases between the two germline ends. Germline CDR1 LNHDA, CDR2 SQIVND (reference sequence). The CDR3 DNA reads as TGTGCCACCTCAGACAGTCCCAGGTCACCCCTCCACTTT. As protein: CATSDSPRSPLHF.

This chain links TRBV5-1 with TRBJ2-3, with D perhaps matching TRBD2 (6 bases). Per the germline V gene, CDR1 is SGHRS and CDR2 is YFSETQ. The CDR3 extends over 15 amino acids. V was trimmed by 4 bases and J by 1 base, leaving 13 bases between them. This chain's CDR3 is CASSPGGVGTDTQYF. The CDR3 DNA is TGCGCCAGCAGCCCCGGGGGAGTGGGCACAGATACGCAGTATTTT. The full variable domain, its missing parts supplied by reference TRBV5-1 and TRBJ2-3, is KAGVTQTPRYLIKTRGQQVTLSCSPISGHRSVSWYQQTPGQGLQFLFEYFSETQRNKGNFPGRFSGRQFSNSRSEMNVSTLELGDSALYLCASSPGGVGTDTQYFGPGTRLTVL.

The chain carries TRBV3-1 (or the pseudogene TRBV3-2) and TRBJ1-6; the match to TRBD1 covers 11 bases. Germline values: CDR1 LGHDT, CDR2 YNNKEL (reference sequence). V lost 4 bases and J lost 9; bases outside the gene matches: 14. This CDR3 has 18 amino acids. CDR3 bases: TGTGCCAGCAGCCCCTCCTGGGACAGGGGGTTATCAGGTTCACCCCTCCACTTT. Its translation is CASSPSWDRGLSGSPLHF.

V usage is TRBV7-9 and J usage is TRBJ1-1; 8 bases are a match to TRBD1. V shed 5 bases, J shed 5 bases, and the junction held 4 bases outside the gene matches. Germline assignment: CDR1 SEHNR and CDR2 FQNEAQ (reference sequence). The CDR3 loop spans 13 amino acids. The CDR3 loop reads CASSAQGGTEAFF. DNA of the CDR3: TGTGCCAGCAGCGCACAGGGGGGGACTGAAGCTTTCTTT.

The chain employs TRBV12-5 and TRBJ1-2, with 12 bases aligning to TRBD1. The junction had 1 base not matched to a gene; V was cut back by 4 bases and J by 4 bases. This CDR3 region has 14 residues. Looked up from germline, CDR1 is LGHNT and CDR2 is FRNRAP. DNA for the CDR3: TGTGCTAGTGGTTGGGGACAGGGGGCCTATGGCTACACCTTC. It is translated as CASGWGQGAYGYTF.

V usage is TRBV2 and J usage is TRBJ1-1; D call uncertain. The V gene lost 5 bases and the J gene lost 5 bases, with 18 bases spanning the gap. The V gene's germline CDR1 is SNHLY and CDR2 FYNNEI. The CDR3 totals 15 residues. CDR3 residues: CASSKEGGLGTEAFF. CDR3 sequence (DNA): TGTGCCAGCAGTAAAGAAGGAGGGCTAGGGACTGAAGCTTTCTTT. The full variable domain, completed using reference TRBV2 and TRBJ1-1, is EPEVTQTPSHQVTQMGQEVILRCVPISNHLYFYWYRQILGQKVEFLVSFYNNEISEKSEIFDDQFSVERPDGSNFTLKIRSTKLEDSAMYFCASSKEGGLGTEAFFGQGTRLTVV.

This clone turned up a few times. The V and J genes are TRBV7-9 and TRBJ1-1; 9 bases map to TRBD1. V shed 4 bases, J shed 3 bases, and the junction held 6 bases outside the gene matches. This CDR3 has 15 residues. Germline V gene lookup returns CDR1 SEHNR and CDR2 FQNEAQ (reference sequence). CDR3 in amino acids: CASSSGQGQYTEAFF. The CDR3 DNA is TGTGCCAGCAGCTCGGGACAGGGTCAGTACACTGAAGCTTTCTTT. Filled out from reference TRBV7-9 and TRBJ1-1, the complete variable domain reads DTGVSQNPRHKITKRGQNVTFRCDPISEHNRLYWYRQTLGQGPEFLTYFQNEAQLEKSRLLSDRFSAERPKGSFSTLEIQRTEQGDSAMYLCASSSGQGQYTEAFFGQGTRLTVV.

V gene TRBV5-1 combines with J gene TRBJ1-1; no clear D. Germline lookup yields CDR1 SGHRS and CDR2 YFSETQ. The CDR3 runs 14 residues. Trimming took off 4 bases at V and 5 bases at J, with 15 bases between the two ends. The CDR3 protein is CASSPEPEVTEAFF. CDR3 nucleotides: TGCGCCAGCAGCCCGGAACCGGAGGTGACTGAAGCTTTCTTT.

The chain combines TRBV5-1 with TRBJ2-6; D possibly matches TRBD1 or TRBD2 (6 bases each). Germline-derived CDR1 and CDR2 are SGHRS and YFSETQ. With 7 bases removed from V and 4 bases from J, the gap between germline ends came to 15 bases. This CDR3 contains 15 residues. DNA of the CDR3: TGCGCCAGCGCAAGGGGGGAGCCGGGGGCCAACGTCCTGACTTTC. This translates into CASARGEPGANVLTF.

This chain's CDR3 is CASSFPRTGSSYEQYF. The CDR3 nucleotides are TGTGCCAGCAGTTTCCCCAGGACAGGGAGTTCCTACGAGCAGTACTTC. The rearrangement uses TRBV28 and TRBJ2-7; 8 positions match TRBD1. The CDR3 sequence is 16 residues long. Trimming took 3 bases from V and 1 from J; bases not matched to a gene: 8. CDR1 and CDR2 from the germline V gene are MDHEN and SYDVKM.

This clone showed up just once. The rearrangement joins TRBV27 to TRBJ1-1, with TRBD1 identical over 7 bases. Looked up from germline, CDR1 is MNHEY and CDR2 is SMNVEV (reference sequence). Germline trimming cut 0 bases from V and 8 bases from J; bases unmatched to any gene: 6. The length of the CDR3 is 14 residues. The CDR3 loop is CASSLSEPGQEAFF. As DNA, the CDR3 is TGTGCCAGCAGTTTATCGGAACCGGGACAGGAAGCTTTCTTT.

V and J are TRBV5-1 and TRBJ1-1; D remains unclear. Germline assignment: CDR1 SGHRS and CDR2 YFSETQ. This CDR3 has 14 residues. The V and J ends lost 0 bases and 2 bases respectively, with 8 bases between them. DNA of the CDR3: TGCGCCAGCAGCTTGGCCCCAGGTAACACTGAAGCTTTCTTT. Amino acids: CASSLAPGNTEAFF.